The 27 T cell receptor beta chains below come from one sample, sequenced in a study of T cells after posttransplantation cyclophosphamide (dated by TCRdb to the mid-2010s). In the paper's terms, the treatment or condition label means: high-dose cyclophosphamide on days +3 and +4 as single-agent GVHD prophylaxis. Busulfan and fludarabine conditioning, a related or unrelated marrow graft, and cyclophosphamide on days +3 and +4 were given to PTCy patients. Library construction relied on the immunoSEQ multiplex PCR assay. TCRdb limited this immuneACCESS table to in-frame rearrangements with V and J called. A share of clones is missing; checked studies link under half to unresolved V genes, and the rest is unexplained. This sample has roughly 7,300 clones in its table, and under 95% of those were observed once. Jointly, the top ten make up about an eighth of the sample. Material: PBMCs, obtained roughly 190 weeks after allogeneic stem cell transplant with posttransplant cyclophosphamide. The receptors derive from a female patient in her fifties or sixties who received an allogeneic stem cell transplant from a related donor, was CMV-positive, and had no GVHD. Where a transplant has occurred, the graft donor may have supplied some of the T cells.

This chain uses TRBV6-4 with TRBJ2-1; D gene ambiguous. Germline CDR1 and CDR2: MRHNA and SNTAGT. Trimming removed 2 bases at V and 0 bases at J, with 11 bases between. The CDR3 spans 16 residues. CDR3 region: CASSDRFRSSYNEQFF. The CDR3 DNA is TGTGCCAGCAGTGACAGATTTCGTAGCTCCTACAATGAGCAGTTCTTC.

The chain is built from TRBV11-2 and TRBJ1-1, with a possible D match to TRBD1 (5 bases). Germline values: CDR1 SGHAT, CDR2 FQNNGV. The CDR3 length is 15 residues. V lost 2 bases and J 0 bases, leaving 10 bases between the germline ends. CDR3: CASSLRGLMNTEAFF. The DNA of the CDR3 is TGTGCCAGCAGCTTAAGGGGACTGATGAACACTGAAGCTTTCTTT.

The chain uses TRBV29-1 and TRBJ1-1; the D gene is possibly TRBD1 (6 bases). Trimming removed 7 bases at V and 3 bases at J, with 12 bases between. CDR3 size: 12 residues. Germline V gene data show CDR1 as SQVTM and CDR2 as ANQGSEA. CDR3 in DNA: TGCAGCGGTACAGGGTATTACACTGAAGCTTTCTTT. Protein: CSGTGYYTEAFF.

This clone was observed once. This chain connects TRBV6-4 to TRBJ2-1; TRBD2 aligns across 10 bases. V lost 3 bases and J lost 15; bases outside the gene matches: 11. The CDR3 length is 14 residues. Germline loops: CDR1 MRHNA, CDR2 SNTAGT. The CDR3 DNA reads TGTGCCAGCAGTGAGGCTAGCGGGAGTGTTAAGGCGTTCTTC. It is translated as CASSEASGSVKAFF.

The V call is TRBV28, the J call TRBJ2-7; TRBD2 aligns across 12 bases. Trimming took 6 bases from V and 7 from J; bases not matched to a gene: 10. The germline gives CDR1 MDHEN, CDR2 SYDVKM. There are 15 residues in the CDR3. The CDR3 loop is CASSQRLAGVGEQYF. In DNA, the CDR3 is TGTGCCAGCAGCCAAAGACTAGCGGGAGTAGGTGAGCAGTACTTC.

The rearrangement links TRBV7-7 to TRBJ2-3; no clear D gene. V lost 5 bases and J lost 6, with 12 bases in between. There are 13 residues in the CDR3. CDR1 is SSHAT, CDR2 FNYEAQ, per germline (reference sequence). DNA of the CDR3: TGTGCCAGCAGCCCATTCCCCGGGGATACGCAGTATTTT. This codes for CASSPFPGDTQYF.

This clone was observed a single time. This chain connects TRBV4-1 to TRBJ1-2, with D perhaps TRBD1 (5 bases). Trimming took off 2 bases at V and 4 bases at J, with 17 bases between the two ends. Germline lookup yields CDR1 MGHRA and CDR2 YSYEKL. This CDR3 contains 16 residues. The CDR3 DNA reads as TGCGCCAGCAGCCAACCCAGGGCCAGTCCCATCTATGGCTACACCTTC. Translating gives CASSQPRASPIYGYTF.

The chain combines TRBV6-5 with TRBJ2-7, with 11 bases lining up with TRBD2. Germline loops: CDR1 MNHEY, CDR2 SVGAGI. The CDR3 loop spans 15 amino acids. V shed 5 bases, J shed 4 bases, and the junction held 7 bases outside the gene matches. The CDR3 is CASSLRLAGSYEQYF. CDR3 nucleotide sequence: TGTGCCAGCAGTCTAAGACTAGCGGGATCTTACGAGCAGTACTTC.

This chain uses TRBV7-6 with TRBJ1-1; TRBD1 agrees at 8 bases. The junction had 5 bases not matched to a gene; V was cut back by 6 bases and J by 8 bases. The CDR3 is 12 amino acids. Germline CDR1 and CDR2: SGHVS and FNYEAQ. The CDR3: CASSPGQGEAFF. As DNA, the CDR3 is TGTGCCAGCAGTCCCGGACAGGGCGAAGCTTTCTTT.

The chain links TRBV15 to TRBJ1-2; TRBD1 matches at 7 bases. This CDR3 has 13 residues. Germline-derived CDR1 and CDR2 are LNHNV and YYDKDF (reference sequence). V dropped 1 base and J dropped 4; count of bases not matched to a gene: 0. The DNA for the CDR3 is TGTGCCACCAGCAGAGGGACAGGCTATGGCTACACCTTC. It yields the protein CATSRGTGYGYTF.

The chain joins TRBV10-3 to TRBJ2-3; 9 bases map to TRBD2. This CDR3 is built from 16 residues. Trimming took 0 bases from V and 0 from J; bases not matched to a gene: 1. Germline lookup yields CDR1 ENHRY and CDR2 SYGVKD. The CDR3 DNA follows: TGTGCCATCAGTGAGTCGACTAGCGGTAGCACAGATACGCAGTATTTT. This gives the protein CAISESTSGSTDTQYF.

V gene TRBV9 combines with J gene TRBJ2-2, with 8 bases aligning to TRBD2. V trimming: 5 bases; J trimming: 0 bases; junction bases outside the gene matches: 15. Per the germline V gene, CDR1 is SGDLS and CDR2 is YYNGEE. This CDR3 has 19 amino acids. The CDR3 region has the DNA TGTGCCAGCAGTGCCGCGTCCGGGACTAGAGGATCGAACACCGGGGAGCTGTTTTTT. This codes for CASSAASGTRGSNTGELFF.

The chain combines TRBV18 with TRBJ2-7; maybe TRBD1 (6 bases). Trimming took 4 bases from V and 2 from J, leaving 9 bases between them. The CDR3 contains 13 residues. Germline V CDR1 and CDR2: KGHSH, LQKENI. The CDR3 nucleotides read TGTGCCAGCTCACAGGGGGAAGCCTACGAGCAGTACTTC. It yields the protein CASSQGEAYEQYF.

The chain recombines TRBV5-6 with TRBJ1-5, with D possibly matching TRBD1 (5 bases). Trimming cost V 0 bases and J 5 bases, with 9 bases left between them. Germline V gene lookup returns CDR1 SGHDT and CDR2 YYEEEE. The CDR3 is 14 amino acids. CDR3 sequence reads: CASSLVGGHQPQHF. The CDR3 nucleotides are TGTGCCAGCAGCTTGGTCGGGGGTCATCAGCCCCAGCATTTT.

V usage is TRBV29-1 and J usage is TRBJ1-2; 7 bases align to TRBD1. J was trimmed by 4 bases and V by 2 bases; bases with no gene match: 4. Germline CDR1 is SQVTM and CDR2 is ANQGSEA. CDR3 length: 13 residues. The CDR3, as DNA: TGCAGCGTTGAAATAGGGGGCGGCTATGGCTACACCTTC. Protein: CSVEIGGGYGYTF.

The CDR3 reads CASDRGRRVGELFF. In DNA form, the CDR3 reads TGTGCCAGCGACAGGGGGCGCCGCGTCGGGGAGCTGTTTTTT. This chain uses TRBV19 with TRBJ2-2; 10 nucleotides match TRBD1. CDR1 is LNHDA, CDR2 SQIVND, per germline (reference sequence). The V and J ends lost 9 bases and 7 bases, in that order; junction bases with no gene match: 8. The CDR3 length is 14 residues.

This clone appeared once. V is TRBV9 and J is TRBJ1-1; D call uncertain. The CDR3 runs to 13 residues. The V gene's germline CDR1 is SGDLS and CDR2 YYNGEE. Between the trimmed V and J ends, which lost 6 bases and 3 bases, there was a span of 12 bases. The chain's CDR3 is CASTRMGDTEAFF. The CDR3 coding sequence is TGTGCCAGCACGCGAATGGGAGACACTGAAGCTTTCTTT. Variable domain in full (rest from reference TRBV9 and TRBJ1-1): DSGVTQTPKHLITATGQRVTLRCSPRSGDLSVYWYQQSLDQGLQFLIQYYNGEERAKGNILERFSAQQFPDLHSELNLSSLELGDSALYFCASTRMGDTEAFFGQGTRLTVV.

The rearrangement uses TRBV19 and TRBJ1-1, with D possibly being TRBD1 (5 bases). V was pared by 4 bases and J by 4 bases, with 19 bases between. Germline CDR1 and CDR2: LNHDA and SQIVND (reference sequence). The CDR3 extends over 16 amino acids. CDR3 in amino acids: CASSNGRGVVGTEAFF. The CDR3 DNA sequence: TGTGCCAGTAGTAACGGTAGGGGTGTTGTGGGCACTGAAGCTTTCTTT.

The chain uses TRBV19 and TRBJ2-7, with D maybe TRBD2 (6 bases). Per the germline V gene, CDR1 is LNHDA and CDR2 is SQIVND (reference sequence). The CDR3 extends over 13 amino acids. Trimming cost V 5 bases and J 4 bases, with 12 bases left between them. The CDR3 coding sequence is TGTGCCAGTAGTGCTGGACTAACATACGAGCAGTACTTC. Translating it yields CASSAGLTYEQYF.

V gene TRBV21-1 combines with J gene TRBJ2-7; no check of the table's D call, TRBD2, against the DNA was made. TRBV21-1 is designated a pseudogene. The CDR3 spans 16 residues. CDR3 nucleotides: TGTGCCAGCAGCAAAAAATACGGGAGGGCCGGGGGCGAGCAGTACTTC. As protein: CASSKKYGRAGGEQYF.

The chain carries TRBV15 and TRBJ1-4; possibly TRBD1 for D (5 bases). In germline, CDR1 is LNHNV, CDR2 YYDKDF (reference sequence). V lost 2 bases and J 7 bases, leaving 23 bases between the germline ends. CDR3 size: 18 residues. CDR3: CATSRNLLGQAEGEKLFF. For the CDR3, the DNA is TGTGCCACCAGCAGAAACCTCCTGGGGCAGGCCGAAGGTGAAAAACTGTTTTTT.

The CDR3, as DNA: TGTGCCAGCAGCTTAGGACGGGGGATCGGGACAGATACGCAGTATTTT. This codes for CASSLGRGIGTDTQYF. The chain links TRBV7-9 to TRBJ2-3; possibly TRBD2 for D (6 bases). V lost 1 base to trimming and J lost 3 bases, with 14 bases between them. The CDR3 has 16 amino acids. Germline loops: CDR1 SEHNR, CDR2 FQNEAQ (reference sequence). The full variable domain, rest sourced from reference TRBV7-9 and TRBJ2-3, is DTGVSQNPRHKITKRGQNVTFRCDPISEHNRLYWYRQTLGQGPEFLTYFQNEAQLEKSRLLSDRFSAERPKGSFSTLEIQRTEQGDSAMYLCASSLGRGIGTDTQYFGPGTRLTVL.

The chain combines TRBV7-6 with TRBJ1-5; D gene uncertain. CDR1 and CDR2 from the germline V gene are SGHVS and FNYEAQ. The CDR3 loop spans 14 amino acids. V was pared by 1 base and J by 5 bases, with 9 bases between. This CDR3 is CASSLGTSDQPQHF. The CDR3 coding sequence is TGTGCCAGCAGCTTAGGGACTTCGGATCAGCCCCAGCATTTT.

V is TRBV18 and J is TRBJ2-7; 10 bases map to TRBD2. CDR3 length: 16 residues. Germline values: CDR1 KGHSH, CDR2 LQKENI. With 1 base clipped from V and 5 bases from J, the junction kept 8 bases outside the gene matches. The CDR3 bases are TGTGCCAGCTCACCACGGGCAGCGGGAGGGCCCCACGAGCAGTACTTC. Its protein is CASSPRAAGGPHEQYF.

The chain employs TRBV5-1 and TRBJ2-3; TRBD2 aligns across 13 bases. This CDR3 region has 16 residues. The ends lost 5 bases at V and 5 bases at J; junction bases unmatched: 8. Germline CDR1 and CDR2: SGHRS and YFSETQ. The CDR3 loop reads CASRTGLAGRGDTQYF. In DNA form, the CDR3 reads TGCGCCAGCAGGACGGGACTAGCGGGAAGAGGAGATACGCAGTATTTT.

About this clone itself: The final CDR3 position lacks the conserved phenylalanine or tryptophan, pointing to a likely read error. The CDR3: CASSERHRHSVDTEAFL. In DNA, the CDR3 is TGTGCCAGCAGTGAACGACACCGACACTCTGTCGACACTGAAGCTTTCCTT. V usage is TRBV7-4 and J usage is TRBJ1-1; D unresolved. The V end was cut by 6 bases, the J end by 3 bases, with 23 bases between. Germline V gives CDR1 SGHVT, CDR2 SQSDAQ. The CDR3 length is 17 residues.

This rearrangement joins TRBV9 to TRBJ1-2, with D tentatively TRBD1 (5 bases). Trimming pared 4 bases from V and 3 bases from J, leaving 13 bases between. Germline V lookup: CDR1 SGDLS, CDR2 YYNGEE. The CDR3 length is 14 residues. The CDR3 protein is CASSSRVGDYGYTF. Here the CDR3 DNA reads TGTGCCAGCAGCTCCAGGGTAGGGGACTATGGCTACACCTTC.